These 3 T cell receptor beta chains came from one sample sequenced in a study of beta chain features in type 1 diabetes. The investigators reverse transcribed all of the isolated RNA, so they sequenced expressed TCRB transcripts. Profiled with immunoSEQ multiplex PCR; TCRdb holds only in-frame clones, not every one. The sample yields 860,000 or so clones, about a sixth seen once. Sequenced material: naive CD4+ T cells from blood. These receptors were taken from a woman aged 18-29 years in good health.

CDR3 protein: CASRKLAGGRNEQFF. The DNA for the CDR3 is TGTGCCAGCAGAAAACTAGCGGGAGGTCGTAATGAGCAGTTCTTC. The rearrangement uses TRBV7-9 and TRBJ2-1; 12 bases are a match to TRBD2. Germline V lookup: CDR1 SEHNR, CDR2 FQNEAQ (reference sequence). CDR3 size: 15 residues. V gave up 6 bases and J gave up 7 bases; unmatched junction bases: 7.

V gene TRBV5-4 combines with J gene TRBJ1-1; D gene uncertain. The CDR3 extends over 14 amino acids. With 0 bases removed from V and 0 bases from J, the gap between germline ends came to 6 bases. Per germline, CDR1 SGHNT and CDR2 YYREEE (reference sequence). The CDR3 nucleotides are TGTGCCAGCAGCTTGGTACCCCTGAACACTGAAGCTTTCTTT. Its protein product is CASSLVPLNTEAFF.

The sample holds a few counts of this clone. In DNA form, the CDR3 reads TGCGCCAGCAGCCACAATGCAGGACCGAGAGCTTTCTTT. Amino acid sequence: CASSHNAGPRAFF. The rearrangement joins TRBV4-3 to TRBJ1-1; no reliable D call. V was shortened by 3 bases and J by 10 bases, with 15 bases between the two germline ends. CDR1 is LGHNA and CDR2 is YSLEER in the germline V gene. This CDR3 has 13 amino acids.